The 31 T cell receptor beta chains below come from one sample, sequenced in a study of T-cell memory formation after mild COVID-19. TCRdb processed the 5' RACE reads anew with MiXCR; each CDR3 protein has one entry. Seen here are some 130,000 distinct CDR3 sequences, 15% to 20% observed once, and the top ten hold approximately 14%. The sample was PBMCs or a T cell subset sorted from them (not recorded which). The receptor set was obtained from an adult woman who had mild COVID-19 (a few samples of this study predate the infection). Cell type and time point are not known.

V and J are TRBV6-2 or TRBV6-3 and TRBJ2-7, with a possible D match to TRBD2 (6 bases). V was trimmed by 6 bases and J by 6 bases, leaving 21 bases between them. Germline values: CDR1 MNHEY, CDR2 SVGEGT. The CDR3 is made up of 15 amino acids. The CDR3 loop reads CASSRLLSWRGEQYF. The CDR3 DNA is TGTGCCAGCAGCCGTCTTCTAAGCTGGAGGGGCGAGCAGTACTTC.

The rearrangement uses TRBV12-3 or TRBV12-4 and TRBJ2-1; no clear D gene. The CDR3 is made up of 13 amino acids. The V end was cut by 6 bases, the J end by 8 bases, with 14 bases between. The CDR3 nucleotides are TGTGCCAGCAGCCATGGGTCATTCTATGAGCAGTTCTTC. Translating gives CASSHGSFYEQFF.

This clonotype has only a few counts. The rearrangement uses TRBV13 and TRBJ1-2; perhaps TRBD1 as D (5 bases). V was pared by 5 bases and J by 0 bases, with 13 bases between. CDR3 size: 15 residues. Germline CDR1 and CDR2: PRHDT and FYEKMQ (reference sequence). This CDR3 reads CASSPRRGTNYGYTF. In DNA, the CDR3 is TGTGCCAGCAGCCCTAGGAGGGGAACTAACTATGGCTACACCTTC.

This clonotype was found a few times. The chain has TRBV19 and TRBJ2-7; unclear D gene. V shed 4 bases and J shed 2 bases, with 9 bases lying between them. Germline CDR1 LNHDA, CDR2 SQIVND (reference sequence). The CDR3 totals 13 residues. CDR3 sequence (DNA): TGTGCCAGTAGTACCCGGTTAACCTACGAGCAGTACTTC. Protein product: CASSTRLTYEQYF.

V usage is TRBV10-2 and J usage is TRBJ2-2; a possible D gene is TRBD2 (6 bases). The CDR3 spans 14 residues. V was clipped by 4 bases and J by 5 bases, with 11 bases between them. Germline V gives CDR1 WSHSY, CDR2 SAAADI. Here the CDR3 reads CASSVETSTGELFF. CDR3 bases: TGCGCCAGCAGTGTCGAGACTAGTACCGGGGAGCTGTTTTTT.

This sequence joins TRBV14 and TRBJ2-5, with D perhaps TRBD1 (6 bases). V dropped 4 bases and J dropped 4 bases, with 16 bases sitting between them. CDR3 length: 15 amino acids. Germline V gives CDR1 SGHDN, CDR2 FVKESK. Here the CDR3 reads CASSRNRALGETQYF. The DNA of the CDR3 is TGTGCCAGCAGCCGGAACAGGGCTCTAGGAGAGACCCAGTACTTC.

This clonotype has just a few counts. The chain joins TRBV2 to TRBJ2-3; D perhaps matches TRBD2 (6 bases). V lost 7 bases, J lost 4 bases, and 15 bases lay in between. The germline V gene encodes CDR1 SNHLY and CDR2 FYNNEI. This CDR3 has 14 amino acids. Written as DNA, the CDR3 is TGTGCCAGCAAGGAGGGTAGCGGCCCAGATACGCAGTATTTT. It encodes CASKEGSGPDTQYF.

The chain has TRBV6-6 and TRBJ1-1; D perhaps matches TRBD1 (5 bases). Per germline, CDR1 MNHNY and CDR2 SVGAGI (reference sequence). With 4 bases removed from V and 1 base from J, the gap between germline ends came to 19 bases. CDR3 length: 17 residues. Here the CDR3 DNA reads TGTGCCAGCAGTTCTTGGGGTCGGGGGACGTGGAACACTGAAGCTTTCTTT. This encodes CASSSWGRGTWNTEAFF.

This chain connects TRBV21-1 to TRBJ2-1; the DNA was not used to check the table's D call, TRBD1. TRBV21-1 is labeled a pseudogene. CDR3 length equals 13 residues. CDR3 residues: CASSILGKGEQFF. CDR3 nucleotide sequence: TGTGCCAGCAGCATTCTGGGGAAGGGTGAGCAGTTCTTC.

This chain joins TRBV11-2 and TRBJ2-7; TRBD1 matches at 7 bases. The CDR3 extends over 13 amino acids. Germline V gene sequence: CDR1 SGHAT, CDR2 FQNNGV. V shed 5 bases and J 4 bases; nucleotides not matched to a gene: 5. The CDR3 region is CASSVGTAYEQYF. The CDR3 DNA follows: TGTGCCAGCAGCGTCGGGACAGCATACGAGCAGTACTTC.

This clonotype has a handful of counts. V is TRBV27 and J is TRBJ2-1, with D perhaps TRBD1 or TRBD2 (5 bases each). Deletions cut 5 bases from V and 7 bases from J, with 18 bases between. The CDR3 is 15 amino acids. CDR1 MNHEY and CDR2 SMNVEV come from the germline V gene (reference sequence). In nucleotides, the CDR3 is TGTGCCAGCAGTCCCTCCGGGACGTTGGCGAATGAGCAGTTCTTC. Amino acids: CASSPSGTLANEQFF.

This clonotype was counted a few times. The V call is TRBV6-5, the J call TRBJ2-2; D uncertain. In germline, CDR1 is MNHEY, CDR2 SVGAGI. The length of the CDR3 is 15 residues. V was shortened by 6 bases and J by 0 bases, with 11 bases between the two germline ends. The DNA for the CDR3 is TGTGCCAGCAGCTCCCGTGGAACGAACACCGGGGAGCTGTTTTTT. Translating it yields CASSSRGTNTGELFF.

V usage is TRBV14 and J usage is TRBJ2-1; D ambiguous. Germline values: CDR1 SGHDN, CDR2 FVKESK. The CDR3 has 12 amino acids. Trimming took off 4 bases at V and 9 bases at J, with 10 bases between the two ends. The CDR3 DNA is TGTGCCAGCAGCCCCCGGAATGGTGAGCAGTTCTTC. Its translation: CASSPRNGEQFF.

V and J are TRBV12-3 or TRBV12-4 and TRBJ2-7; D possibly matches TRBD1 or TRBD2 (6 bases each). V shed 5 bases and J shed 1 base, with 9 bases lying between them. CDR3 length: 13 amino acids. The CDR3 region is CASSTGRSYEQYF. As DNA, the CDR3 is TGTGCCAGCAGTACAGGGAGGTCCTACGAGCAGTACTTC.

In this sample, this clonotype turned up many times. CDR3 loop: CASSLTSGRYNEQFF. CDR3 DNA sequence: TGTGCCAGCAGCTTGACTAGCGGGAGGTACAATGAGCAGTTCTTC. The V call is TRBV7-3, the J call TRBJ2-1; 13 bases agree with TRBD2. V shed 3 bases, J shed 4 bases, and the junction held 0 bases outside the gene matches. The germline gives CDR1 SGHTA, CDR2 FQGTGA. This CDR3 has 15 residues.

This clonotype has a handful of counts. The chain combines TRBV6-2 or TRBV6-3 with TRBJ2-2, with TRBD1 matching 7 bases. After removal of 8 bases from V and 2 bases from J, the junction contained 8 bases not matched to a gene. The germline V gene has CDR1 MNHEY and CDR2 SVGEGT. The CDR3 is made up of 15 amino acids. The CDR3 loop reads CASRGRGLNTGELFF. CDR3 in DNA: TGTGCCAGCCGAGGTAGGGGGCTAAACACCGGGGAGCTGTTTTTT.

This clonotype was counted a few times. The chain has TRBV14 and TRBJ1-3; 7 bases fit TRBD1. CDR3 length: 15 amino acids. Trimming took 4 bases from V and 2 from J; bases not matched to a gene: 5. Germline assignment: CDR1 SGHDN and CDR2 FVKESK. CDR3 loop: CASSRSGTAGNTIYF. The CDR3 DNA reads TGTGCCAGCAGCCGTTCCGGGACAGCTGGAAACACCATATATTTT.

This clonotype was observed a few times. This chain joins TRBV11-2 and TRBJ1-1; TRBD1 aligns across 9 bases. Germline CDR1 and CDR2: SGHAT and FQNNGV. Trimming cost V 5 bases and J 5 bases; bases outside gene matches: 9. The CDR3 consists of 15 residues. In nucleotides, the CDR3 is TGTGCCAGCAGCACGGACAGGGGAGTGGAAACTGAAGCTTTCTTT. It codes for CASSTDRGVETEAFF.

This clonotype has at least ten counts. This chain connects TRBV24-1 to TRBJ1-1; 8 bases are a match to TRBD1. V lost 7 bases, J lost 3 bases, and 15 bases stayed unmatched. Germline V gives CDR1 KGHDR, CDR2 SFDVKD. The length of the CDR3 is 17 residues. The CDR3 spells CATRGDRKEGGDTEAFF. The CDR3 DNA reads as TGTGCCACCAGAGGGGACAGGAAAGAGGGGGGCGACACTGAAGCTTTCTTT.

This clonotype was detected a few times. The rearrangement links TRBV30 to TRBJ2-3, with 7 bases lining up with TRBD2. Per germline, CDR1 GTSNPN and CDR2 SVGIG (reference sequence). The CDR3 extends over 15 amino acids. V shed 1 base, J shed 1 base, and the junction held 5 bases outside the gene matches. CDR3 DNA sequence: TGTGCCTGGAGTGCCCAGCTAGCGGGCACAGATACGCAGTATTTT. As protein: CAWSAQLAGTDTQYF.

J is TRBJ2-7 and V is TRBV6-2 or TRBV6-3; 8 bases align to TRBD2. J lost 0 bases, V lost 6 bases, and 7 bases had no gene match. CDR1 is MNHEY and CDR2 is SVGEGT in the germline V gene. The CDR3 has 15 amino acids. The CDR3: CASRSSGVNSYEQYF. CDR3 nucleotides: TGTGCCAGCAGAAGTAGCGGGGTAAACTCCTACGAGCAGTACTTC.

V gene TRBV6-6 combines with J gene TRBJ1-5; D not resolved. CDR1 and CDR2 from the germline V gene are MNHNY and SVGAGI (reference sequence). V was pared by 4 bases and J by 1 base, with 14 bases between. This CDR3 has 16 amino acids. CDR3 in amino acids: CASSSRTSPSNQPQHF. The CDR3 DNA sequence: TGTGCCAGCAGTTCTAGGACCTCACCCAGCAATCAGCCCCAGCATTTT.

The rearrangement links TRBV24-1 to TRBJ2-7, with D tentatively TRBD1 or TRBD2 (6 bases each). The germline gives CDR1 KGHDR, CDR2 SFDVKD. V was pared by 3 bases and J by 2 bases, with 16 bases between. The length of the CDR3 is 16 residues. In DNA, the CDR3 is TGTGCCACCAGTGATCTACCCGGGGGCAGGACCTACGAGCAGTACTTC. It yields the protein CATSDLPGGRTYEQYF.

In its sample, this clonotype was seen a few times. V is TRBV4-3 and J is TRBJ2-3; 11 bases fit TRBD2. After removal of 4 bases from V and 0 bases from J, the junction contained 6 bases not matched to a gene. From germline, CDR1 is LGHNA and CDR2 YSLEER. The CDR3 covers 17 residues. The DNA for the CDR3 is TGCGCCAGCAGCCCCGCAAGGACTAGCGGGAGCACAGATACGCAGTATTTT. Translated: CASSPARTSGSTDTQYF.

This clonotype occurred a few times. V gene TRBV4-3 combines with J gene TRBJ2-1, with TRBD2 matching over 12 bases. The CDR3 has 16 amino acids. Losses at the gene ends were 2 bases for V and 3 bases for J; bases not matched to a gene: 2. CDR1 is LGHNA and CDR2 is YSLEER in the germline V gene. The chain's CDR3 is CASSQQTSGSYNEQFF. The DNA for the CDR3 is TGCGCCAGCAGCCAACAGACTAGCGGGAGCTACAATGAGCAGTTCTTC.

This clonotype was seen a handful of times. The CDR3 DNA reads as TGTGCCAGCAGCCCGGGACGGTTGAACACTGAAGCTTTCTTT. This sequence encodes CASSPGRLNTEAFF. The rearrangement uses TRBV11-1 and TRBJ1-1; D is perhaps TRBD1 (5 bases). Germline V gene sequence: CDR1 SGHAT, CDR2 FQDESV (reference sequence). The CDR3 runs to 14 residues. V was clipped by 5 bases and J by 0 bases, with 10 bases between them.

This clonotype was counted only a few times. This rearrangement joins TRBV7-3 to TRBJ2-1, with 11 bases that match TRBD2. V lost 5 bases, J lost 5 bases, and 5 bases stayed unmatched. This CDR3 region has 15 residues. The V gene's germline CDR1 is SGHTA and CDR2 FQGTGA. The CDR3 sequence is CASSIGTSGDNEQFF. CDR3 bases: TGTGCCAGCAGCATCGGGACTAGCGGAGACAATGAGCAGTTCTTC.

The chain joins TRBV10-3 to TRBJ2-1; D gene unclear. Germline assignment: CDR1 ENHRY and CDR2 SYGVKD. V was clipped by 0 bases and J by 4 bases, with 10 bases between them. There are 15 residues in the CDR3. This chain's CDR3 is CAISESKHQYNEQFF. The CDR3, as DNA: TGTGCCATCAGTGAGTCGAAGCACCAGTACAATGAGCAGTTCTTC.

This clonotype was seen a few times. The rearrangement joins TRBV5-4 to TRBJ1-2, with D possibly TRBD1 on 5 matching bases. V lost 4 bases to trimming and J lost 6 bases, with 10 bases between them. This CDR3 has 12 residues. Germline CDR1 reads SGHNT; CDR2 reads YYREEE (reference sequence). CDR3 nucleotides: TGTGCCAGCAGCCCATGGGGGAATGGCTACACCTTC. Protein product: CASSPWGNGYTF. The full variable domain, with the rest looked up from reference TRBV5-4 and TRBJ1-2, is ETGVTQSPTHLIKTRGQQVTLRCSSQSGHNTVSWYQQALGQGPQFIFQYYREEENGRGNFPPRFSGLQFPNYSSELNVNALELDDSALYLCASSPWGNGYTFGSGTRLTVV.

This clonotype was counted at least ten times. One end of the junction does not line up with germline, which may come from a read error. CDR3 sequence reads: CASSLAGDDTQYF. CDR3 nucleotide sequence: TGTGCCAGCAGCCTAGCGGGAGATGATACGCAGTATTTT. This sequence joins TRBV7-9 and TRBJ2-3; TRBD2 aligns across 10 bases. Per germline, CDR1 SEHNR and CDR2 FQNEAQ (reference sequence). The CDR3 totals 13 residues.

V is TRBV7-8 and J is TRBJ1-1; a possible D gene is TRBD1 (6 bases). Germline CDR1 SGHVS, CDR2 FQNEAQ. This CDR3 has 14 residues. V dropped 6 bases and J dropped 5 bases, with 16 bases sitting between them. The CDR3 DNA reads as TGTGCCAGCAGTTCCACGGGGGGCTGGACTGAAGCTTTCTTT. Translated, it gives CASSSTGGWTEAFF.